Following are 16 T cell receptor beta chains from one sample sequenced in a study of blood T cell repertoires in COVID-19. The table came from immunoSEQ multiplex PCR; TCRdb's copy has only in-frame clones and leaves some out. The table lists 150,000 to 200,000 clones, about 83% of them singletons. Source material: peripheral blood. The receptors originated from a human donor in a cohort sampled during active COVID-19.

The chain has TRBV7-2 and TRBJ2-7; D might be TRBD1 (6 bases). The CDR3 extends over 14 amino acids. Germline values: CDR1 SGHTA, CDR2 FQGNSA. Trimming took off 3 bases at V and 6 bases at J, with 15 bases between the two ends. CDR3 bases: TGTGCCAGCAGCTTGTATACAGGGCCCGTCGAGCAGTACTTC. Translation: CASSLYTGPVEQYF. The full variable domain, with the rest looked up from reference TRBV7-2 and TRBJ2-7, is GAGVSQSPSNKVTEKGKDVELRCDPISGHTALYWYRQSLGQGLEFLIYFQGNSAPDKSGLPSDRFSAERTGGSVSTLTIQRTQQEDSAVYLCASSLYTGPVEQYFGPGTRLTVT.

This clone was observed a single time. This sequence joins TRBV11-3 and TRBJ1-1; 8 bases line up with TRBD1. The CDR3 contains 13 residues. The V gene's germline CDR1 is SGHNT and CDR2 YENEEA. With V trimmed by 4 bases and J by 6 bases, 4 bases remained unmatched. The CDR3 is CASSSDRGPEAFF. In DNA form, the CDR3 reads TGTGCCAGCAGCTCCGACAGGGGCCCTGAAGCTTTCTTT. Based on the CDR3 plus reference TRBV11-3 and TRBJ1-1, the full variable domain is EAGVVQSPRYKIIEKKQPVAFWCNPISGHNTLYWYLQNLGQGPELLIRYENEEAVDDSQLPKDRFSAERLKGVDSTLKIQPAELGDSAVYLCASSSDRGPEAFFGQGTRLTVV.

V usage is TRBV19 and J usage is TRBJ2-3; TRBD1 matches at 9 bases. CDR1 is LNHDA and CDR2 is SQIVND in the germline V gene (reference sequence). Trimming took 3 bases from V and 5 from J; bases not matched to a gene: 6. The CDR3 has 15 amino acids. The CDR3 DNA follows: TGTGCCAGTAGTATCGGACAGGGGTCGGGAGATACGCAGTATTTT. Translating gives CASSIGQGSGDTQYF.

The J gene is TRBJ2-7, the V gene TRBV25-1, with 8 bases that match TRBD2. Germline V gene lookup returns CDR1 MGHDK and CDR2 SYGVNS. The trim removed 7 bases at V and 2 bases at J, leaving 7 bases unmatched. This CDR3 is 14 amino acids long. The CDR3 is CASTRSGGTYEQYF. The CDR3 DNA sequence: TGTGCCAGCACAAGGTCGGGAGGGACCTACGAGCAGTACTTC.

The chain recombines TRBV7-2 with TRBJ2-7; D is perhaps TRBD2 (5 bases). The CDR3 loop spans 14 amino acids. Per the germline V gene, CDR1 is SGHTA and CDR2 is FQGNSA. The V end was cut by 1 base, the J end by 3 bases, with 10 bases between. CDR3 DNA sequence: TGTGCCAGCAGCTTAGTCGAGGGTATCTACGAGCAGTACTTC. Protein: CASSLVEGIYEQYF.

This clone was detected only once. This rearrangement joins TRBV6-6 to TRBJ2-6; no definite D call. Trimming stripped 6 bases from V and 0 bases from J, with 12 bases between. The CDR3 length is 16 residues. Per the germline V gene, CDR1 is MNHNY and CDR2 is SVGAGI (reference sequence). The CDR3 DNA reads TGTGCCAGCAGCTCGACTCCTTCCTCTGGGGCCAACGTCCTGACTTTC. It codes for CASSSTPSSGANVLTF.

The rearrangement joins TRBV3-1 (or the pseudogene TRBV3-2) to TRBJ1-5; no clear D. Germline V gene sequence: CDR1 LGHDT, CDR2 YNNKEL (reference sequence). This CDR3 spans 16 amino acids. Deletions cut 1 base from V and 2 bases from J, with 12 bases between. The CDR3 sequence: CASSQGARICNQPQHF. CDR3 bases: TGTGCCAGCAGCCAAGGGGCCAGGATCTGCAATCAGCCCCAGCATTTT.

This clone appeared once. The chain has TRBV11-2 and TRBJ2-7; D may be TRBD2 (7 bases). Germline lookup yields CDR1 SGHAT and CDR2 FQNNGV. Trimming took off 0 bases at V and 9 bases at J, with 24 bases between the two ends. CDR3 length equals 17 residues. The CDR3 DNA sequence: TGTGCCAGCAGCTTAGAGCCGTCGGGGGGCGCTACTCACGGGCAGTACTTC. The encoded protein is CASSLEPSGGATHGQYF.

This chain joins TRBV5-1 and TRBJ1-2; perhaps TRBD1 as D (6 bases). Deletions cut 1 base from V and 6 bases from J, with 10 bases between. CDR1 and CDR2 (germline): SGHRS, YFSETQ. This CDR3 has 13 residues. For the CDR3, the DNA is TGCGCCAGCAGCTTGCCAGGGGCGGATGGCTACACCTTC. It translates to CASSLPGADGYTF.

This clone was detected a few times. This chain joins TRBV27 and TRBJ1-5; D is possibly TRBD1 (5 bases). This CDR3 contains 14 residues. CDR1 and CDR2 (germline): MNHEY, SMNVEV (reference sequence). The V gene lost 3 bases and the J gene lost 6 bases, with 12 bases spanning the gap. The CDR3 loop is CASSLSGGRQPQHF. The CDR3 coding sequence is TGTGCCAGCAGTTTGTCGGGGGGACGTCAGCCCCAGCATTTT.

The chain is built from TRBV10-3 and TRBJ2-5, with D maybe TRBD1 (5 bases). V was trimmed by 5 bases and J by 5 bases, leaving 12 bases between them. This CDR3 is built from 13 residues. CDR1 and CDR2 (germline): ENHRY, SYGVKD. The DNA of the CDR3 is TGTGCCATCAGTCCGGCAGGGTGGGAGACCCAGTACTTC. It encodes CAISPAGWETQYF.

The gene calls are TRBV4-1 and TRBJ1-1; the D gene is possibly TRBD1 (6 bases). Germline-derived CDR1 and CDR2 are MGHRA and YSYEKL. V was pared by 1 base and J by 3 bases, with 15 bases between. The CDR3 is 16 residues long. CDR3 loop: CASSQGAGRGDTEAFF. In DNA form, the CDR3 reads TGCGCCAGCAGCCAAGGGGCAGGGAGGGGGGACACTGAAGCTTTCTTT.

V gene TRBV7-3 combines with J gene TRBJ1-2; 9 bases map to TRBD1. The CDR3 runs to 15 residues. V lost 5 bases to trimming and J lost 4 bases; unmatched junction nucleotides: 8. Germline CDR1 is SGHTA and CDR2 is FQGTGA. In DNA form, the CDR3 reads TGTGCCAGCAGCCCAGGTGCGGGACAGGGCTATGGCTACACCTTC. It yields the protein CASSPGAGQGYGYTF.

V usage is TRBV7-3 and J usage is TRBJ2-2, with 10 bases fitting TRBD2. This CDR3 comprises 16 residues. With V trimmed by 3 bases and J by 7 bases, 8 bases remained unmatched. Germline assignment: CDR1 SGHTA and CDR2 FQGTGA. CDR3: CASSLVAGGIGGELFF. As DNA, the CDR3 is TGTGCCAGCAGCTTGGTAGCGGGAGGTATCGGCGGGGAGCTGTTTTTT. Looking up the rest from reference TRBV7-3 and TRBJ2-2 gives the full variable domain: GAGVSQTPSNKVTEKGKYVELRCDPISGHTALYWYRQSLGQGPEFLIYFQGTGAADDSGLPNDRFFAVRPEGSVSTLKIQRTERGDSAVYLCASSLVAGGIGGELFFGEGSRLTVL.

This clone has just a few counts. This chain joins TRBV6-2 or TRBV6-3 and TRBJ2-3; tentatively, D is TRBD2 (5 bases). Trimming pared 5 bases from V and 4 bases from J, leaving 10 bases between. This CDR3 is built from 13 residues. Per the germline V gene, CDR1 is MNHEY and CDR2 is SVGEGT. The CDR3 coding sequence is TGTGCCAGCAGTGGCCCCGGGGCAGATACGCAGTATTTT. Its protein is CASSGPGADTQYF.

V usage is TRBV9 and J usage is TRBJ1-4, with 9 bases matching TRBD1. Per the germline V gene, CDR1 is SGDLS and CDR2 is YYNGEE. The CDR3 is 17 amino acids. V lost 0 bases to trimming and J lost 5 bases; unmatched junction nucleotides: 8. CDR3 protein: CASSVGRVGTGNEKLFF. CDR3 coding DNA: TGTGCCAGCAGCGTAGGTAGAGTGGGGACAGGGAATGAAAAACTGTTTTTT. Filled out from reference TRBV9 and TRBJ1-4, the complete variable domain reads DSGVTQTPKHLITATGQRVTLRCSPRSGDLSVYWYQQSLDQGLQFLIQYYNGEERAKGNILERFSAQQFPDLHSELNLSSLELGDSALYFCASSVGRVGTGNEKLFFGSGTQLSVL.